Sequencing of this T cell receptor beta chain was carried out in a study of cytomegalovirus exposure and HLA in healthy donors. Study-wide context: Earlier results showed approximately 110 million unique TCR beta sequences derived from roughly 180 million T cells. Study findings and constraints: Across donors, sequencing depth was assumed by presence/absence analyses to be roughly uniform. A later analysis showed HLA-associated TCR beta chains outstripping equally common others in clonal expansion. Some V segments, TRBV6-2 and TRBV6-3 among them, were indistinguishable and were therefore excluded.

V was clipped by 1 base and J by 13 bases; unmatched bases: 10. This CDR3 has 15 amino acids. The germline V gene has CDR1 SGHTA and CDR2 FQGNSA. To note about this clone: The target antigen is unknown.

The PCR had 60 Vbeta and 13 Jbeta primers. The data were produced by immunoSEQ multiplex PCR, yet TCRdb's version contains in-frame clones alone and is incomplete. The sample carries 160,000 or so clones, around four fifths recorded once. The genes are TRBV7-2 and TRBJ2-1, with TRBD2 matching 10 bases. Material for sequencing was PBMCs. The receptor was isolated from a male donor in good health and CMV-seronegative. The chain's CDR3 is CASSLGASGRALQFF. The CDR3 DNA is TGTGCCAGCAGCTTAGGGGCCAGCGGGAGGGCTTTACAGTTCTTC.